What follows are 28 T cell receptor beta chains derived from one specimen sequenced in a study of metastatic and nonmetastatic thyroid tumors. TCRdb re-called the PCR reads with MiXCR. Of 36,000 or so clones detected, around a third appear once; the ten largest clones hold about 15%. All patients reached thyroid surgery having received no treatment beforehand. Sequenced sample: tumor tissue. The receptors here all came from a female donor with papillary thyroid cancer or a benign thyroid nodule (not recorded which). Some clones in this sample may be carry-over from other donors' samples.

This clone has just a few counts. This chain's CDR3 is CASSLYENTEAFF. As DNA, the CDR3 is TGTGCCAGCAGCTTATACGAGAACACTGAAGCTTTCTTT. The chain couples TRBV7-2 to TRBJ1-1; D unclear. This CDR3 region has 13 residues. Between the trimmed V and J ends, which lost 2 bases and 1 base, there was a span of 5 bases. Germline CDR1 reads SGHTA; CDR2 reads FQGNSA.

This clone was seen more than once but under ten times. A much larger clone lies a single base off, so this may be a read error. The chain carries TRBV27 and TRBJ1-5; D is uncertain. This CDR3 has 15 amino acids. CDR1 is MNHEY and CDR2 is SMNVEV in the germline V gene (reference sequence). The CDR3 DNA is TGTGCCAGCAGTTTATCAGAAGATAGCGATCAGCCCCAGCATTTT. This sequence encodes CASSLSEDSDQPQHF.

The V gene is TRBV7-3, the J gene TRBJ2-2; TRBD1 aligns across 7 bases. With 7 bases clipped from V and 7 bases from J, the junction kept 6 bases outside the gene matches. From germline, CDR1 is SGHTA and CDR2 FQGTGA. CDR3 size: 13 residues. CDR3 bases: TGTGCCAGCACCACAGGGGCCGGCGGGGAGCTGTTTTTT. It is translated as CASTTGAGGELFF.

This chain links TRBV7-2 with TRBJ1-2; TRBD1 is a possible D gene (6 bases). V shed 0 bases and J shed 8 bases, with 16 bases lying between them. Germline V gene lookup returns CDR1 SGHTA and CDR2 FQGNSA. The CDR3 is 15 residues long. CDR3 sequence reads: CASSLAGGGVGGYTF. The CDR3 bases are TGTGCCAGCAGCTTAGCAGGGGGGGGCGTGGGAGGCTACACCTTC.

This clone turned up a few times. J is TRBJ2-1 and V is TRBV11-2; D is unclear. The CDR3 extends over 15 amino acids. V lost 0 bases and J 6 bases, leaving 12 bases between the germline ends. Germline CDR1 SGHAT, CDR2 FQNNGV. CDR3 sequence (DNA): TGTGCCAGCAGCTTAGACCTAACCCCGCCCAATGAGCAGTTCTTC. It yields the protein CASSLDLTPPNEQFF. Complete variable domain (other parts from reference TRBV11-2 and TRBJ2-1): EAGVAQSPRYKIIEKRQSVAFWCNPISGHATLYWYQQILGQGPKLLIQFQNNGVVDDSQLPKDRFSAERLKGVDSTLKIQPAKLEDSAVYLCASSLDLTPPNEQFFGPGTRLTVL.

The CDR3 reads CASRDRGYEQYF. The CDR3 region has the DNA TGTGCCAGCAGGGACAGGGGGTACGAGCAGTACTTC. The rearrangement links TRBV28 to TRBJ2-7; the match to TRBD1 covers 10 bases. Germline CDR1 is MDHEN and CDR2 is SYDVKM. The CDR3 spans 12 residues. The junction had 0 bases not matched to a gene; V was cut back by 6 bases and J by 4 bases.

A word on this clone: Compared with germline, one end of the junction differs, possibly owing to a read error. As DNA, the CDR3 is TGTGCCACCAGCAGAGTTGACACCTACGAGCAGAACTTC. Translating it yields CATSRVDTYEQNF. The gene calls are TRBV15 and TRBJ2-7, with D hard to call. The CDR3 runs 13 residues. Germline V CDR1 and CDR2: LNHNV, YYDKDF (reference sequence).

The chain employs TRBV10-3 and TRBJ2-3, with 15 bases matching TRBD2. With V trimmed by 7 bases and J by 5 bases, 10 bases remained unmatched. The CDR3 extends over 17 amino acids. The germline gives CDR1 ENHRY, CDR2 SYGVKD. The CDR3 coding sequence is TGTGCCATCAAGGCCGGACTAGCGGGAGGGGCTGGAGATACGCAGTATTTT. Amino acids: CAIKAGLAGGAGDTQYF.

In this sample, this clone turned up a few times. The chain employs TRBV6-4 and TRBJ1-3, with a tentative D call TRBD1 (6 bases). Germline lookup yields CDR1 MRHNA and CDR2 SNTAGT. Trimming removed 2 bases at V and 5 bases at J, with 13 bases between. The CDR3 consists of 15 residues. In DNA form, the CDR3 reads TGTGCCAGCAGTGACCCCGTGGGGGGGCGAAACACCATATATTTT. This encodes CASSDPVGGRNTIYF.

In its sample, this clone was seen a few times. This CDR3 is CASSDRGEAKNIQYF. Written as DNA, the CDR3 is TGTGCCAGCAGTGACCGCGGTGAAGCCAAAAACATTCAGTACTTC. This chain links TRBV12-3 or TRBV12-4 with TRBJ2-4; D not resolved. V was shortened by 5 bases and J by 0 bases, with 11 bases between the two germline ends. The CDR3 sequence is 15 residues long.

The gene calls are TRBV20-1 and TRBJ1-2, with D uncertain. Germline lookup yields CDR1 DFQATT and CDR2 SNEGSKA (reference sequence). Trimming left V 3 bases short and J 4 bases short, with 12 bases between. There are 13 residues in the CDR3. In DNA form, the CDR3 reads TGCAGTGCTAGGGATCCCGGAGCCTATGGCTACACCTTC. Encoded protein: CSARDPGAYGYTF.

This chain joins TRBV6-1 and TRBJ2-7; D is possibly TRBD1 (6 bases). Trimming took off 6 bases at V and 6 bases at J, with 15 bases between the two ends. The CDR3 runs to 13 residues. CDR1 is MNHNS and CDR2 is SASEGT in the germline V gene. The CDR3 reads CASSRQALLEQYF. The DNA of the CDR3 is TGTGCCAGCAGCAGACAGGCCCTCCTCGAGCAGTACTTC.

The chain is built from TRBV6-1 and TRBJ2-1, with TRBD2 matching 9 bases. CDR1 is MNHNS and CDR2 is SASEGT in the germline V gene. With 6 bases clipped from V and 7 bases from J, the junction kept 13 bases outside the gene matches. The CDR3 spans 16 residues. CDR3 residues: CASRQSHQREENEQFF. CDR3 DNA sequence: TGTGCCAGCAGGCAATCCCACCAGCGGGAGGAGAATGAGCAGTTCTTC.

The chain has TRBV6-1 and TRBJ2-7; 7 bases are a match to TRBD1. Losses at the gene ends were 11 bases for V and 5 bases for J; bases not matched to a gene: 15. CDR3 size: 14 residues. The germline gives CDR1 MNHNS, CDR2 SASEGT. The CDR3 DNA is TGTGCCTGCACTGAAAGGGGGCGGGTTAACGAGCAGTACTTC. Translation: CACTERGRVNEQYF.

CDR3 DNA sequence: TGTGCCAGCAGTTTGCTAACCGGGGAGCTGTTTTTT. Protein sequence: CASSLLTGELFF. The V and J genes are TRBV28 and TRBJ2-2, with D unclear. The V end lost 3 bases, the J end lost 5 bases, and 4 bases lay between the germline ends. Germline V gives CDR1 MDHEN, CDR2 SYDVKM. CDR3 length equals 12 residues.

This clone was seen more than once but under ten times. The chain links TRBV19 to TRBJ2-1; 9 bases align to TRBD2. The junction had 8 bases not matched to a gene; V was cut back by 6 bases and J by 8 bases. Per germline, CDR1 LNHDA and CDR2 SQIVND (reference sequence). CDR3 size: 14 residues. CDR3 sequence: CASRVSGSGDEQFF. The CDR3 coding sequence is TGTGCCAGTAGAGTTAGCGGGAGTGGGGATGAGCAGTTCTTC.

The chain recombines TRBV7-9 with TRBJ1-2; TRBD1 agrees at 7 bases. Germline V gene sequence: CDR1 SEHNR, CDR2 FQNEAQ (reference sequence). This CDR3 spans 14 amino acids. J was trimmed by 4 bases and V by 1 base; bases with no gene match: 3. This CDR3 reads CASSLGQGTYGYTF. The CDR3 bases are TGTGCCAGCAGCTTAGGACAGGGTACCTATGGCTACACCTTC. The entire variable domain, with the rest obtained from reference TRBV7-9 and TRBJ1-2, is as follows: DTGVSQNPRHKITKRGQNVTFRCDPISEHNRLYWYRQTLGQGPEFLTYFQNEAQLEKSRLLSDRFSAERPKGSFSTLEIQRTEQGDSAMYLCASSLGQGTYGYTFGSGTRLTVV.

This clone has more than one count but fewer than ten. The J gene is TRBJ2-2, the V gene TRBV2; D could derive from TRBD1 or TRBD2 (6 bases each). The CDR3 sequence is 15 residues long. Germline V gene lookup returns CDR1 SNHLY and CDR2 FYNNEI. Trimming cost V 3 bases and J 6 bases, with 14 bases left between them. CDR3 in DNA: TGTGCCAGCAGTGAGGACACGGAGGGGGCCGGGGAGCTGTTTTTT. Protein product: CASSEDTEGAGELFF.

This chain connects TRBV30 to TRBJ2-3, with a weak D call TRBD1 (5 bases). Germline V lookup: CDR1 GTSNPN, CDR2 SVGIG (reference sequence). This CDR3 has 11 amino acids. Trimming shortened V by 2 bases and J by 5 bases, and 5 bases separated the two germline ends. This CDR3 is CAWSRGDTQYF. In DNA, the CDR3 is TGTGCCTGGAGTAGGGGAGATACGCAGTATTTT.

In the case of this clone: A much larger clone differs from this one at a single base, so this may be a read error. The chain carries TRBV24-1 and TRBJ2-2; 7 positions agree with TRBD2. Germline CDR1 KGHDR, CDR2 SFDVKD. V lost 6 bases to trimming and J lost 2 bases; unmatched junction nucleotides: 11. The CDR3 runs 17 residues. The CDR3 coding sequence is TGTGCCACCAGTCACGGGGGGATGGCAGCCAACACCGGGGAGCTGTTTTTT. It codes for CATSHGGMAANTGELFF.

This chain connects TRBV20-1 to TRBJ1-1, with D hard to call. Trimming shortened V by 1 base and J by 1 base, and 10 bases separated the two germline ends. Germline V gene sequence: CDR1 DFQATT, CDR2 SNEGSKA (reference sequence). The CDR3 contains 14 residues. The CDR3: CSARGVPGNTEAFF. CDR3 nucleotides: TGCAGTGCTAGAGGAGTTCCGGGGAACACTGAAGCTTTCTTT.

This chain's CDR3 is CASSLGYQKADTQYF. CDR3 nucleotides: TGTGCCAGCAGCTTGGGGTACCAGAAAGCTGATACGCAGTATTTT. This chain uses TRBV5-5 with TRBJ2-3; D call uncertain. The ends were cut back, 0 bases at V and 6 bases at J, with 14 bases in the middle. This CDR3 has 15 amino acids. Per germline, CDR1 SGHKS and CDR2 YYEKEE (reference sequence).

Only one count was recorded for this clone. V usage is TRBV7-2 and J usage is TRBJ2-5; 7 bases agree with TRBD1. After removal of 1 base from V and 2 bases from J, the junction contained 1 base not matched to a gene. CDR3 size: 14 residues. Germline-derived CDR1 and CDR2 are SGHTA and FQGNSA. The DNA of the CDR3 is TGTGCCAGCAGCTTAGGACAGGGACAAGAGACCCAGTACTTC. Translating gives CASSLGQGQETQYF.

The chain is built from TRBV20-1 and TRBJ2-5, with D perhaps TRBD1 (6 bases). V was clipped by 0 bases and J by 1 base, with 12 bases between them. The CDR3 contains 15 residues. Germline assignment: CDR1 DFQATT and CDR2 SNEGSKA (reference sequence). CDR3 amino acids: CSAREVGAAQETQYF. CDR3 nucleotide sequence: TGCAGTGCTAGAGAGGTGGGGGCAGCCCAAGAGACCCAGTACTTC.

This clone showed up just a few times. V is TRBV28 and J is TRBJ1-5, with D unresolved. This CDR3 spans 12 amino acids. The germline CDR1 and CDR2 sequences are MDHEN and SYDVKM. Trimming removed 6 bases from V and 0 bases from J, with 3 bases in between. Here the CDR3 DNA reads TGTGCCAGCAGGGATAGCAATCAGCCCCAGCATTTT. Its protein product is CASRDSNQPQHF.

This clone came up a few times. The chain links TRBV11-1 to TRBJ2-3; possibly TRBD1 or TRBD2 for D (6 bases each). The CDR3 loop spans 16 amino acids. CDR1 SGHAT and CDR2 FQDESV come from the germline V gene (reference sequence). V was shortened by 1 base and J by 0 bases, with 11 bases between the two germline ends. CDR3 residues: CASSLGGAISTDTQYF. The CDR3 DNA reads as TGTGCCAGCAGCTTAGGGGGGGCCATAAGCACAGATACGCAGTATTTT.

CDR3 protein: CASSQGMAGPLQETQYF. DNA of the CDR3: TGCGCCAGCAGCCAAGGCATGGCAGGACCCCTGCAAGAGACCCAGTACTTC. The chain couples TRBV4-1 to TRBJ2-5, with D unclear. The CDR3 runs 17 residues. V was pared by 1 base and J by 2 bases, with 17 bases between. Germline CDR1 reads MGHRA; CDR2 reads YSYEKL.

This clone was seen a few times. Compared with germline, one end of the junction differs, possibly owing to a read error. The chain employs TRBV2 and TRBJ2-2, with a possible D match to TRBD1 (5 bases). The CDR3 has 14 amino acids. The germline CDR1 and CDR2 sequences are SNHLY and FYNNEI. For the CDR3, the DNA is TGTGCCAACAAAGAACAGGAGAACACCGGCGAGCTGTTTTTT. Translated, it gives CANKEQENTGELFF.